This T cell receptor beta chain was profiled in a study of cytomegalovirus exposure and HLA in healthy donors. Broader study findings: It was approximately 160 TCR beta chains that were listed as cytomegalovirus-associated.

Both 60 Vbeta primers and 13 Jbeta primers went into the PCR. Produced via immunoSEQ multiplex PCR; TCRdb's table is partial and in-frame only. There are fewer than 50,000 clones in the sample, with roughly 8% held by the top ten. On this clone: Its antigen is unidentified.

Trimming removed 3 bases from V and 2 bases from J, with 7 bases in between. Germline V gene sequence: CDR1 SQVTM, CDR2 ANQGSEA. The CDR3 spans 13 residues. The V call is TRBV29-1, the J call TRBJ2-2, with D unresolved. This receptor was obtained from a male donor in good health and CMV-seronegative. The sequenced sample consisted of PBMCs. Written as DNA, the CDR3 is TGCAGCGTTGACAGGCGCAACACCGGGGAGCTGTTTTTT. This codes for CSVDRRNTGELFF.